These T cell receptor beta chains were read from a single sample in a study of T cell repertoires in cytomegalovirus infection. TCRdb reanalysed the reads using MiXCR and keeps one entry per CDR3 protein. Found here are approximately 150,000 distinct CDR3 sequences, 6.5% of them singletons; the top ten hold approximately 18%. What was sequenced was PBMCs. These receptors all come from a human donor in good health (CMV status not recorded). Some clones in this sample may be carry-over from other donors' samples. Each CDR3 is given with its conserved first and last residue. A D gene is named only where the DNA matches it firmly. Size tells how often a clone was seen (once, few, many) or the class of an expanded clone, and some rows leave it out.

V: TRBV3-1
J: TRBJ1-2
D: TRBD1
size: few
DNA: TGTGCCAGCAGCCAGGCCGGGACAGGCTATGGCTACACCTTC
CDR3: CASSQAGTGYGYTF

V: TRBV7-9
J: TRBJ1-1
D: -
size: many
DNA: TGTGCCAGCAGCTTAAACTCGGCCGGCACTGAAGCTTTCTTT
CDR3: CASSLNSAGTEAFF

V: TRBV7-8
J: TRBJ1-2
D: -
size: many
DNA: TGTGCCAGCAGCCCCTCCTCCCGCAACTATGGCTACACCTTC
CDR3: CASSPSSRNYGYTF

V: TRBV28
J: TRBJ2-6
D: -
size: -
DNA: TGTGCCAGCAGTTTTCATACCCCTGGGGCCAACGTCCTGACTTTC
CDR3: CASSFHTPGANVLTF

V: TRBV7-2
J: TRBJ2-7
D: -
size: many
DNA: TGTGCCAGCAGCTCTCCAACGACAGCTTTGAGAGAGCAGTACTTC
CDR3: CASSSPTTALREQYF

V: TRBV6-2/TRBV6-3
J: TRBJ1-5
D: -
size: many
DNA: TGTGCCAGCAGTTACCCCTCAGCCCTGGTTTATCAGCCCCAGCATTTT
CDR3: CASSYPSALVYQPQHF

V: TRBV12-3/TRBV12-4
J: TRBJ2-6
D: -
size: many
DNA: TGTGCCAGCAGTTTACCTGGGGCCAACGTCCTGACTTTC
CDR3: CASSLPGANVLTF

V: TRBV5-1
J: TRBJ2-2
D: TRBD1
size: few
DNA: TGCGCCAGCAGCTCGGACAGGGGGAGAGGGGAGCTGTTTTTT
CDR3: CASSSDRGRGELFF

V: TRBV11-2
J: TRBJ1-3
D: TRBD1
size: many
DNA: TGTGCCAGCAGCTTCGACAGGGGGCTTGGAAACACCATATATTTT
CDR3: CASSFDRGLGNTIYF

V: TRBV5-1
J: TRBJ2-2
D: -
size: -
DNA: TGCGCCAGCAGCTTCGGAGAGAACACCGGGGAGCTGTTTTTT
CDR3: CASSFGENTGELFF

V: TRBV12-3/TRBV12-4
J: TRBJ2-2
D: -
size: few
DNA: TGTGCCAGCAGGGTACTGGCGAACACCGGGGAGCTGTTTTTT
CDR3: CASRVLANTGELFF

V: TRBV27
J: TRBJ2-7
D: TRBD1
size: -
DNA: TGTGCCAGCAGCAGCCGGGGACAGGTCCTTCGATACTCCTACGAGCAGTACTTC
CDR3: CASSSRGQVLRYSYEQYF

V: TRBV5-6
J: TRBJ1-1
D: -
size: many
DNA: TGTGCCAGCAGCTTGATAAGGAACACTGAAGCTTTCTTT
CDR3: CASSLIRNTEAFF

V: TRBV6-1
J: TRBJ2-1
D: -
size: many
DNA: TGTGCCGTACACCAGGGCGGGGGCCTTCACAATGAGCAGTTCTTC
CDR3: CAVHQGGGLHNEQFF

V: TRBV7-9
J: TRBJ2-5
D: -
size: few
DNA: TGTGCCAGCAGCTCAGAGTGGACGGCACCGAGAGAGACCCAGTACTTC
CDR3: CASSSEWTAPRETQYF

V: TRBV7-2
J: TRBJ1-5
D: -
size: many
DNA: TGTGCCAGCAGCCACAACGTATGGGGTCAGCCCCAGCATTTT
CDR3: CASSHNVWGQPQHF

V: TRBV3-1
J: TRBJ2-7
D: -
size: many
DNA: TGTGCCAGCAGCCTGGGCGGTACCTACGAGCAGTACTTC
CDR3: CASSLGGTYEQYF

V: TRBV7-2
J: TRBJ2-7
D: TRBD1
size: many
DNA: TGTGCCAGCAGCCGAACAGGGGGTCCGTGGTACGAGCAGTACTTC
CDR3: CASSRTGGPWYEQYF

V: TRBV20-1
J: TRBJ2-7
D: TRBD1
size: few
DNA: TGCAGTGCTACAGGACAGGGGGCCCACGAGCAGTACTTC
CDR3: CSATGQGAHEQYF

V: TRBV3-1
J: TRBJ2-1
D: -
size: -
DNA: TGTGCCAGCAGCCAAGTATATAGTCGGACTGGGAATGAGCAGTTCTTC
CDR3: CASSQVYSRTGNEQFF

V: TRBV10-3
J: TRBJ1-6
D: -
size: many
DNA: TGTGCCATCAAAGGCGGGTCCTATAATTCACCCCTCCACTTT
CDR3: CAIKGGSYNSPLHF

V: TRBV20-1
J: TRBJ2-5
D: -
size: few
DNA: TGCAGTGCTAGGGCCCAAGAGACCCAGTACTTC
CDR3: CSARAQETQYF

V: TRBV9
J: TRBJ2-7
D: TRBD1
size: many
DNA: TGTGCCAGCAGCGCCGGGACAGGGCTCCACGAGCAGTACTTC
CDR3: CASSAGTGLHEQYF

V: TRBV28
J: TRBJ2-1
D: -
size: many
DNA: TGTGCCAGCAGACGCGACAGGGGACTACTCTCCTACAATGAGCAGTTCTTC
CDR3: CASRRDRGLLSYNEQFF

V: TRBV7-2
J: TRBJ1-5
D: TRBD1
size: many
DNA: TGTGCCAGCAGCCCGCCAGGGACAGGGGCCAATCAGCCCCAGCATTTT
CDR3: CASSPPGTGANQPQHF

V: TRBV19
J: TRBJ2-1
D: TRBD2
size: -
DNA: TGTGCCAGTAGTATTCAAGGAGGGGACTACTATAAGAGAGAGCAGTTCTTC
CDR3: CASSIQGGDYYKREQFF

V: TRBV7-2
J: TRBJ2-7
D: TRBD2
size: many
DNA: TGTGCCAGCACTGGGGCGACTAGCGGGGGGGCCGGGTACGAGCAGTACTTC
CDR3: CASTGATSGGAGYEQYF

V: TRBV20-1
J: TRBJ1-6
D: -
size: few
DNA: TGCAGTGCCGGGACCGCGGCTAATTCACCCCTCCACTTT
CDR3: CSAGTAANSPLHF

V: TRBV19
J: TRBJ2-1
D: -
size: many
DNA: TGTGCCAGTAGTATAGGATCAGGCGGGCAGTACAATGAGCAGTTCTTC
CDR3: CASSIGSGGQYNEQFF

V: TRBV6-2/TRBV6-3
J: TRBJ2-1
D: -
size: -
DNA: TGTGCCAGCGGGGGGCCTACTTACAATGAGCAGTTCTTC
CDR3: CASGGPTYNEQFF

V: TRBV28
J: TRBJ2-1
D: -
size: few
DNA: TGTGCCAGCTGGGGTCGTGAGCAGTTCTTC
CDR3: CASWGREQFF

V: TRBV7-9
J: TRBJ1-1
D: -
size: many
DNA: TGTGCCAGCACCAATAGGGTCGGGCAGCTGAGGATGAACACTGAAGCTTTCTTT
CDR3: CASTNRVGQLRMNTEAFF

V: TRBV5-1
J: TRBJ2-5
D: -
size: few
DNA: TGCGCCAGCAGCTTGGAAGGCTCCTCGGAGACCCAGTACTTC
CDR3: CASSLEGSSETQYF

V: TRBV29-1
J: TRBJ1-1
D: TRBD1
size: -
DNA: TGCAGCGCCCTGGGACAGGGGGCAGCTGAAGCTTTCTTT
CDR3: CSALGQGAAEAFF

V: TRBV12-3/TRBV12-4
J: TRBJ2-2
D: -
size: few
DNA: TGTGCCAGCAGTTTATCCGCCGTCACCGGGGAGCTGTTTTTT
CDR3: CASSLSAVTGELFF

V: TRBV20-1
J: TRBJ1-5
D: TRBD1
size: -
DNA: TGCAGTGCTAGAGATCCGGACAGGGGATACAATCAGCCCCAGCATTTT
CDR3: CSARDPDRGYNQPQHF

V: TRBV7-8
J: TRBJ1-2
D: -
size: many
DNA: TGTGCCAGCAGCTTATATGGGGACCGTGGCAGGGTCGGATCCTATGGCTACACCTTC
CDR3: CASSLYGDRGRVGSYGYTF

V: TRBV7-2
J: TRBJ2-2
D: TRBD1
size: many
DNA: TGTGCCAGCAGCTCCGACAGGGGGCGCACCGGGGAGCTGTTTTTT
CDR3: CASSSDRGRTGELFF

V: TRBV12-3/TRBV12-4
J: TRBJ2-1
D: TRBD1
size: once
DNA: TGTGCCAGCAGTCCCACAGGGGGACCCAACAATGAGCAGTTCTTC
CDR3: CASSPTGGPNNEQFF

V: TRBV20-1
J: TRBJ2-5
D: TRBD2
size: few
DNA: TGCAGTGCTACCCATACCTTCAGCGGGGGGGTCCAAGAGACCCAGTACTTC
CDR3: CSATHTFSGGVQETQYF

V: TRBV3-1
J: TRBJ1-2
D: TRBD1
size: -
DNA: TGTGCCAGCAGCCAAGGCTCGACAGGGAACTATGGCTACACCTTC
CDR3: CASSQGSTGNYGYTF

V: TRBV7-2
J: TRBJ1-1
D: -
size: many
DNA: TGTGCCAGCAGCTTTTCCGGGGGGCCCACTGAAGCTTTCTTT
CDR3: CASSFSGGPTEAFF

V: TRBV5-1
J: TRBJ2-7
D: -
size: -
DNA: TGCGCCAGCAGCTTGGAGGAGGTTGGAACCTACGAGCAGTACTTC
CDR3: CASSLEEVGTYEQYF

V: TRBV5-4
J: TRBJ1-6
D: TRBD1
size: many
DNA: TGTGCCAGCAGGCCGGGACAGGGAAGCTCCTATAATTCACCCCTCCACTTT
CDR3: CASRPGQGSSYNSPLHF

V: TRBV7-3
J: TRBJ2-3
D: TRBD2
size: many
DNA: TGTGCCAGCGAAGCGGGGGGAGTTACGCAGTATTTT
CDR3: CASEAGGVTQYF

V: TRBV6-2/TRBV6-3
J: TRBJ2-1
D: -
size: many
DNA: TGTGCCAGCAGGAACCGTGGGACGAATGAGCAGTTCTTC
CDR3: CASRNRGTNEQFF

V: TRBV7-3
J: TRBJ1-6
D: TRBD1
size: many
DNA: TGTGCCAGCAGCTTAGACCCGGGACAGGAATCACCCCTCCACTTT
CDR3: CASSLDPGQESPLHF

V: TRBV7-3
J: TRBJ1-2
D: TRBD1
size: many
DNA: TGTGCCAGCAGCCGGGACAGAAACTATGGCTACACCTTC
CDR3: CASSRDRNYGYTF

V: TRBV19
J: TRBJ1-2
D: -
size: -
DNA: TGTGCCCCAGGTATGGACTATGGCTACACCTTC
CDR3: CAPGMDYGYTF

V: TRBV7-8
J: TRBJ2-1
D: -
size: many
DNA: TGTGCCAGCAGCATTAGGTCCGACGGGGTCCATCATGAGCAGTTCTTC
CDR3: CASSIRSDGVHHEQFF

V: TRBV7-2
J: TRBJ2-2
D: TRBD1
size: many
DNA: TGTGCCAGCAGCCCTGACAGGGGGCACGTCACCGGGGAGCTGTTTTTT
CDR3: CASSPDRGHVTGELFF

V: TRBV7-9
J: TRBJ2-2
D: -
size: many
DNA: TGTGCCAGCAGGACAAGTGGGCAGGGGTATGGCACCGGGGAGCTGTTTTTT
CDR3: CASRTSGQGYGTGELFF

V: TRBV14
J: TRBJ1-1
D: TRBD1
size: many
DNA: TGTGCCAGCAGCCCGCAGACAGGGCTGAACACTGAAGCTTTCTTT
CDR3: CASSPQTGLNTEAFF

V: TRBV7-2
J: TRBJ1-3
D: -
size: many
DNA: TGTGCCAGCAGCTTAGCGAGGCTGATGAGCTCTGGAAACACCATATATTTT
CDR3: CASSLARLMSSGNTIYF